The clone carrying this TCR beta chain has a count of ten or more. As yet, its antigen is unknown. V lost 0 bases and J 15 bases, leaving 12 bases between the germline ends. Germline lookup yields CDR1 WSHSY and CDR2 SAAADI. This CDR3 contains 12 residues. This sample is part of a study of T cells in Graves' hyperthyroidism and ophthalmopathy. Study-level findings and limits: A model of 13 V-J features distinguished ophthalmopathy from stable hyperthyroidism. Before onset, by a median of around 6.4 months, the model predicted ophthalmopathy.

The TCR beta CDR3 regions underwent amplification using RNA transcripts as the source. HTBI primers were employed in a first-round RT-PCR of the TCR CDR3. Via MiXCR, TCRdb re-called the multiplex PCR reads, giving one row per CDR3 protein. The sample contains hundreds of thousands of distinct CDR3 sequences, just under 45% of which appear only once. Exclusion of patients followed from uncontrolled infection, other autoimmune disease, pregnancy or lactation. The sequenced material came from peripheral blood or thyroid tissue (not recorded which). The rearrangement joins TRBV10-2 to TRBJ1-5; possibly TRBD1 for D (5 bases). The source is an adult man with Graves' disease, either hyperthyroidism or ophthalmopathy (not recorded which). CDR3 protein: CASSESLRDPHF. In nucleotides, the CDR3 is TGCGCCAGCAGTGAGTCTCTAAGGGACCCGCATTTT.